The rows below give T cell receptor beta chains drawn from one sample of a study of cytomegalovirus exposure and HLA in healthy donors. TCRdb's table, derived via immunoSEQ multiplex PCR, lists solely in-frame clones and lacks some. Of more than 95,000 clones in the sample, about nine tenths were seen once. The source material was PBMCs. The receptors shown here come from a young woman in good health and CMV-seronegative. The CDR3 runs from the conserved cysteine through the conserved F or W.

TRBV28	TRBJ2-1	CASSPGGGGSNEQFF
TRBV7-9	TRBJ2-7	CASSLGAGGTYEQYF
TRBV28	TRBJ2-7	CASSLQGAFFLF
TRBV7-9	TRBJ2-1	CASSLSPPGNDEQFF
TRBV28	TRBJ2-7	CASSLFRDRDYEQYF
TRBV27	TRBJ2-1	CASSLSATGTSGTSLDNEQFF
TRBV13	TRBJ2-3	CASSPPAGGGGTDTQYF
TRBV7-9	TRBJ2-7	CASSLDSTQPYEQYF
TRBV5-1	TRBJ2-3	CASSFPQGSFRDTQYF
TRBV4-1	TRBJ2-2	CASSPERDLGELFF
TRBV7-8	TRBJ1-5	CASSRTGNQPQHF
TRBV10-3	TRBJ1-2	CAISDRSLPGNYGYTF
TRBV15	TRBJ2-6	CATSRISGGANVLTF
TRBV9	TRBJ2-1	CASSVLGTSGFSYNEQFF
TRBV29-1	TRBJ2-7	CSVEVVRTSGEQGGYEQYF
TRBV18	TRBJ2-1	CASSSGTYNEQFF
TRBV6-9	TRBJ2-7	CASSYGPSYEQYF
TRBV7-9	TRBJ2-7	CASSLERVALEQYF
TRBV29-1	TRBJ2-1	CSVDRGDNEQFF
TRBV18	TRBJ2-7	CASSPYTTEQYF
TRBV7-3	TRBJ2-2	CASSLSGAGNTGELFF
TRBV12-5	TRBJ2-3	CASGLANRGLETDTQYF
TRBV28	TRBJ2-7	CASSLTTGTSGRTRPYEQYF
TRBV6-1	TRBJ2-7	CASSEVGTSGYEQYF
TRBV29-1	TRBJ2-4	CSGATGGAINIQYF
TRBV13	TRBJ2-3	CASSFSGRGGPDTQYF
TRBV27	TRBJ2-1	CASRAGGDEQFF
TRBV11-2	TRBJ2-7	CASSSQLAGPYEQYF
TRBV11-3	TRBJ2-3	CASSTGRVNTDTQYF
TRBV5-1	TRBJ2-2	CASSWDGRGTGELFF
TRBV7-9	TRBJ2-7	CASSLAGGPINEQYF
TRBV27	TRBJ1-2	CASSLRTGVDYGYTF
TRBV5-4	TRBJ2-7	CASSWSGYEQYF
TRBV13	TRBJ2-1	CASSLAGTSGYDEQFF
TRBV18	TRBJ1-1	CASSPPSGRYTEAFF
TRBV2	TRBJ2-2	CAKRTSGSTGELFF
TRBV14	TRBJ2-7	CASSQSGTGFFEQYF
TRBV11-3	TRBJ2-7	CASSLAGGPAEQYF
TRBV28	TRBJ1-1	CASSPLDRDTEAFF
TRBV5-1	TRBJ2-6	CASSLDVLVPSSGANVLTF
TRBV6-6	TRBJ2-1	CASRPGTSGRDEQFF
TRBV5-4	TRBJ2-3	CASSFRLAPATDTQYF
TRBV5-1	TRBJ2-7	CASSPTVEGYEQYF
TRBV29-1	TRBJ2-7	CSVDGTGGSYEQYF
TRBV6-1	TRBJ2-3	CASSDSGGLTDTQYF
TRBV7-8	TRBJ2-7	CASSLIGGAMYEQYF
TRBV12-5	TRBJ2-1	CASGLGGEGLSDEQFF
TRBV30	TRBJ1-1	CAWSVRGWRDTEAFF
TRBV6-6	TRBJ2-2	CASRATSVPNTGELFF
TRBV27	TRBJ2-2	CASSPGLAGGTGELFF
TRBV11-3	TRBJ2-5	CASSLRKLGVLETQYF
TRBV2	TRBJ2-5	CASSLSGRARETQYF
TRBV28	TRBJ2-2	CASSFEASGIPGELFF
TRBV28	TRBJ1-5	CASSLQDQPQHF